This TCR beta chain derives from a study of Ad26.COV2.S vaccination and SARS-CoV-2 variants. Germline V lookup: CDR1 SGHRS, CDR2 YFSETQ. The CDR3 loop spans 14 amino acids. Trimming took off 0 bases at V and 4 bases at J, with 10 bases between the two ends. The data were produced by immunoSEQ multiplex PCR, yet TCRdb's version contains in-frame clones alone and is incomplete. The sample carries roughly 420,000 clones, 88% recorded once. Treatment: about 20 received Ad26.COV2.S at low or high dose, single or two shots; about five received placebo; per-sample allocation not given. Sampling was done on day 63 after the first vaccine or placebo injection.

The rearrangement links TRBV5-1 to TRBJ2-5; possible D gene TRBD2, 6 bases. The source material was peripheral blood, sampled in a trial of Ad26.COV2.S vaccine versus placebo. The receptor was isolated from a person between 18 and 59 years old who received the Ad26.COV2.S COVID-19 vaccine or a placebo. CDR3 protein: CASSLDGRGETQYF. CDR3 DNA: TGCGCCAGCAGCTTGGACGGGCGGGGAGAGACCCAGTACTTC.